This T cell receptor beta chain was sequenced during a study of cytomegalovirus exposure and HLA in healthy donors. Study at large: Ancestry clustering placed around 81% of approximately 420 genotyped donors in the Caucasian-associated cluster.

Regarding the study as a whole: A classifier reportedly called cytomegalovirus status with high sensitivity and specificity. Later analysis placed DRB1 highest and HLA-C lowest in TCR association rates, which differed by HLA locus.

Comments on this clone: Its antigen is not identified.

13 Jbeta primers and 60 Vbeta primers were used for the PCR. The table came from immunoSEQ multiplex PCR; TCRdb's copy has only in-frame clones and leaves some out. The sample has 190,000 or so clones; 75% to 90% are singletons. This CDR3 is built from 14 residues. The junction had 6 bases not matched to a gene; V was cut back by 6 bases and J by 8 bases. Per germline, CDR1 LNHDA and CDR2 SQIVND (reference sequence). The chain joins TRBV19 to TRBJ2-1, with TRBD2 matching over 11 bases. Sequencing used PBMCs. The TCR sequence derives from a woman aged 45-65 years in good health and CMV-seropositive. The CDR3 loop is CASRKLAGGYEQFF. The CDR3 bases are TGTGCCAGTAGGAAGCTAGCGGGGGGTTATGAGCAGTTCTTC.